This TCR beta chain originates from a study of T cells after yellow fever vaccination. About the research overall: Fractions with few cells were prepared using SMART-Seq v4 Ultra Low Input.

Conversion of TCR transcripts into cDNA relied on 5'RACE template switching, which added a universal primer site and UMIs. A single record per CDR3 protein comes from TCRdb applying MiXCR to the 5' RACE reads. The sample lists 300,000 to 400,000 distinct CDR3 sequences, roughly 6.1% occurring once. Regarding the study as a whole: Peak timing came faster in the weaker secondary response, day 5 versus 15.

The V and J ends lost 5 bases and 1 base respectively, with 8 bases between them. Germline values: CDR1 SQVTM, CDR2 ANQGSEA. The CDR3 loop spans 12 amino acids. For this clonotype: What it recognizes is unknown.

The receptor's source is a man in his thirties or forties who received the YFV17D yellow fever vaccine. The rearrangement uses TRBV29-1 and TRBJ1-1; perhaps TRBD1 as D (5 bases). Sequenced here: PBMCs, sampled 5 days after the yellow fever booster vaccination. The CDR3: CSVRGGNTEAFF. The CDR3 DNA follows: TGCAGCGTTCGCGGGGGGAACACTGAAGCTTTCTTT.